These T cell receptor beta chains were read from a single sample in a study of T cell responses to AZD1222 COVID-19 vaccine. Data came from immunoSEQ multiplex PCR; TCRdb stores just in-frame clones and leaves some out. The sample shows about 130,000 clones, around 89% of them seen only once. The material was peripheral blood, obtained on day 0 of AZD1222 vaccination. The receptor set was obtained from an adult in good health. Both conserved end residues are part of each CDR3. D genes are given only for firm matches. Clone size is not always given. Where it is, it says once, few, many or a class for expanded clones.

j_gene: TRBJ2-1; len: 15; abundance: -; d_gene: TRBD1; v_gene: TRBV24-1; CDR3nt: TGTGCCACCAGTGGTGCCGGACAGGCCTACAATGAGCAGTTCTTC; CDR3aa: CATSGAGQAYNEQFF
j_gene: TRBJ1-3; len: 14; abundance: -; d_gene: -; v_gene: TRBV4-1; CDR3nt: TGCGCCAGCAGCCAAGGGCCCATCGGAGACACCATATATTTT; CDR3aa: CASSQGPIGDTIYF
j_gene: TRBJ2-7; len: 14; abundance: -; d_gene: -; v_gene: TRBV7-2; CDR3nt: TGTGCCAGCAGCATATCCCTGGGTGAGGTCGAGCAGTACTTC; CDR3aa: CASSISLGEVEQYF
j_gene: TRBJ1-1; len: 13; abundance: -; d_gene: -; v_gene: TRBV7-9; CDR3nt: TGTGCCAGCAGCTTAGAAGTATACACTGAAGCTTTCTTT; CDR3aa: CASSLEVYTEAFF
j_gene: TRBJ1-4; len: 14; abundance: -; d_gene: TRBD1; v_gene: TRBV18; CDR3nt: TGTGCCAGCTCAACGCAGGGGGATAGGGAAAAACTGTTTTTT; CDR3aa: CASSTQGDREKLFF
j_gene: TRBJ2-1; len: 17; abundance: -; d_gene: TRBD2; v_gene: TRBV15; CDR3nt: TGTGCCACCAGCAGGCAACCCGGACTAGCGGCAAACAATGAGCAGTTCTTC; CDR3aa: CATSRQPGLAANNEQFF
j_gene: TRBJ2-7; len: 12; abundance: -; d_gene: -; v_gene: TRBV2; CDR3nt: TGTGCCAGCATGGGTCGATCCTACGAGCAGTACTTC; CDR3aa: CASMGRSYEQYF
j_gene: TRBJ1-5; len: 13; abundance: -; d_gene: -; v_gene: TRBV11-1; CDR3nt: TGTGCCAGCAGCTTGGACAGTGTTCAGCCCCAGCATTTT; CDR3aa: CASSLDSVQPQHF
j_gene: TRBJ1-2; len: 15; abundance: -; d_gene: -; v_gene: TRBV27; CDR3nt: TGTGCCAGCAGTTTATCTTTCGACAGCAACTATGGCTACACCTTC; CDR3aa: CASSLSFDSNYGYTF
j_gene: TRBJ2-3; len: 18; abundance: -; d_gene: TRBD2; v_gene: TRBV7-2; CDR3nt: TGTGCCAGCAGCGGGGGGACTAGCGGGGGGACCCGCCCAGATACGCAGTATTTT; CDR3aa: CASSGGTSGGTRPDTQYF
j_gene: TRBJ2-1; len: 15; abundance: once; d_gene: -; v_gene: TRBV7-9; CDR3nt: TGTGCCAGCAGCGTAGGGGGTTCCTTTTACAATGAGCAGTTCTTC; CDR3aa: CASSVGGSFYNEQFF
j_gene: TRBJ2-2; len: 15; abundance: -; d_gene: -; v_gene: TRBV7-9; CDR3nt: TGTGCCAGCAGCTGGAGACGGGTTGGCACCGGGGAGCTGTTTTTT; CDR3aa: CASSWRRVGTGELFF
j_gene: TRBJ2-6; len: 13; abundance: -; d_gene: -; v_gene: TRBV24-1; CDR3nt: TGTGCCGCAGGCAATGTGGGGGCCAACGTCCTGACTTTC; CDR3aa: CAAGNVGANVLTF
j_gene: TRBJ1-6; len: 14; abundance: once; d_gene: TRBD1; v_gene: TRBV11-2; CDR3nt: TGTGCCAGCAGCTCAGGGGGGGCTTTCTTCACCCTCCACTTT; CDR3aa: CASSSGGAFFTLHF
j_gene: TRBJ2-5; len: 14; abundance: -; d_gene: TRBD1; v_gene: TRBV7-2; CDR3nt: TGTGCCAGCGGGAACGGGGACAGGAAAGAGACCCAGTACTTC; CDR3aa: CASGNGDRKETQYF
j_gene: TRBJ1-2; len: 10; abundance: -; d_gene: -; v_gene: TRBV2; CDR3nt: TGTGCCGACCAGATGGGTGGCTACACCTTC; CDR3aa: CADQMGGYTF
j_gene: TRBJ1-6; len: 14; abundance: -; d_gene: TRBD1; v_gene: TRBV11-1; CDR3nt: TGTGCCAGCAGCACGGGACAGGAGGATTCACCCCTCCACTTT; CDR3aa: CASSTGQEDSPLHF
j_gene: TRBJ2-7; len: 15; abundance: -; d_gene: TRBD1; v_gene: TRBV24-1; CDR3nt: TGTGCCACCAGTGATTCGACAGGGGGGCCTTACGAGCAGTACTTC; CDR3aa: CATSDSTGGPYEQYF
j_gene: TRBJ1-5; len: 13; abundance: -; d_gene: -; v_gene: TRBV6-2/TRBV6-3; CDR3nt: TGTGCCAGCAGTGACTATAGCAATCAGCCCCAGCATTTT; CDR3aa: CASSDYSNQPQHF
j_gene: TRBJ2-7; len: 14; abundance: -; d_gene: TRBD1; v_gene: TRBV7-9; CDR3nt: TGTGCCAGCAGCTCGGGACAGGGGGCCCACGAGCAGTACTTC; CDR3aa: CASSSGQGAHEQYF
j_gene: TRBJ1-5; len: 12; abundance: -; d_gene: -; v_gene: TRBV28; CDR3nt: TGTGCCAGCAGTTTTATCGATCAGCCCCAGCATTTT; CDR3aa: CASSFIDQPQHF
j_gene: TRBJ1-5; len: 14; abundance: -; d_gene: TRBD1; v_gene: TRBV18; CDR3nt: TGTGCCAGCCACGGACAGGGTAGTAATCAGCCCCAGCATTTT; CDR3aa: CASHGQGSNQPQHF
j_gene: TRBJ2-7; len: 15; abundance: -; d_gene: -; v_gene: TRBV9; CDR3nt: TGTGCCAGCAGCGTAGATCAGGCCCCTATCGGCGAGCAGTACTTC; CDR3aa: CASSVDQAPIGEQYF
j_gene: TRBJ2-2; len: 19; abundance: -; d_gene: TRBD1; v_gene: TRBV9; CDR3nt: TGTGCCAGCAGCGTCCCCGGGACAGGGGGCTTTGAGAACACCGGGGAGCTGTTTTTT; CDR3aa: CASSVPGTGGFENTGELFF